This T cell receptor beta chain appears in the sequencing data of a study of T-cell memory formation after mild COVID-19. Findings and limits, study-wide: A second wave expanding day 15 to 37 was CD4+-biased; contracting clones were balanced. CM and EM subsets held most contracting CD4+ clones; EMRA held CD8+ ones.

Germline lookup yields CDR1 KGHSH and CDR2 LQKENI. Trimming stripped 1 base from V and 7 bases from J, with 10 bases between. CDR3 length: 13 amino acids. As concerns this clonotype: Its antigen is still unknown.

TCR alpha and TCR beta cDNA libraries carrying sample barcodes and UMIs were produced by 5'RACE using constant-segment primers. TCRdb used MiXCR to reprocess the 5' RACE reads, holding one entry per CDR3 protein. The sample has about 340,000 distinct CDR3 sequences, 20% to 25% seen once. The chain uses TRBV18 and TRBJ1-1; no clear D. The sample was PBMCs or a T cell subset sorted from them (not recorded which). This sequence was found in a man younger than 35 who had mild COVID-19 (a few samples of this study predate the infection). Cell type and time point are not known. The CDR3 spells CASSPQSLREAFF. The CDR3 nucleotides read TGTGCCAGCTCACCACAGTCTCTCCGTGAAGCTTTCTTT.